This TCR beta chain was observed in a study of blood T cell repertoires in COVID-19. The repertoire was sequenced with immunoSEQ multiplex PCR; TCRdb's copy has only in-frame clones and lacks some. Found here are tens of thousands of clones, roughly 87% of them singletons; the top ten hold 3% to 4%. From germline, CDR1 is MDHEN and CDR2 SYDVKM. The junction had 6 bases not matched to a gene; V was cut back by 6 bases and J by 5 bases. CDR3 length: 15 residues. The chain combines TRBV28 with TRBJ2-2, with 10 bases matching TRBD2. This clonotype originated in a middle-aged man with COVID-19, enrolled during active disease. Sequencing was done on a sample of peripheral blood. The CDR3 nucleotides are TGTGCCAGCAGCCTAGCGGGAGCGGGAACCGGGGAGCTGTTTTTT. It yields the protein CASSLAGAGTGELFF.